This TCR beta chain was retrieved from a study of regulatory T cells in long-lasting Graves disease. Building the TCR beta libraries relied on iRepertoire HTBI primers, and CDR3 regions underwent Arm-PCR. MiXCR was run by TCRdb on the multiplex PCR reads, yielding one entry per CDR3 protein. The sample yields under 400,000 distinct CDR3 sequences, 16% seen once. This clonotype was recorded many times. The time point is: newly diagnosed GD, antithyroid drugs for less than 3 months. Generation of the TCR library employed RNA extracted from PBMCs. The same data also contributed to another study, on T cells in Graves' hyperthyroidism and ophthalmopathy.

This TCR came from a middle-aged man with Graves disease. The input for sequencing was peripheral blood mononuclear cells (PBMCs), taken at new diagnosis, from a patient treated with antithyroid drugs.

In DNA form, the CDR3 reads TGTGCCAGCAGTTTCGGACCCTTTGCGGAGACCCAGTACTTC. Translated, it gives CASSFGPFAETQYF. V usage is TRBV27 and J usage is TRBJ2-5, with D unresolved. The CDR3 spans 14 residues. V lost 3 bases and J lost 5, with 13 bases in between. Germline-derived CDR1 and CDR2 are MNHEY and SMNVEV (reference sequence).